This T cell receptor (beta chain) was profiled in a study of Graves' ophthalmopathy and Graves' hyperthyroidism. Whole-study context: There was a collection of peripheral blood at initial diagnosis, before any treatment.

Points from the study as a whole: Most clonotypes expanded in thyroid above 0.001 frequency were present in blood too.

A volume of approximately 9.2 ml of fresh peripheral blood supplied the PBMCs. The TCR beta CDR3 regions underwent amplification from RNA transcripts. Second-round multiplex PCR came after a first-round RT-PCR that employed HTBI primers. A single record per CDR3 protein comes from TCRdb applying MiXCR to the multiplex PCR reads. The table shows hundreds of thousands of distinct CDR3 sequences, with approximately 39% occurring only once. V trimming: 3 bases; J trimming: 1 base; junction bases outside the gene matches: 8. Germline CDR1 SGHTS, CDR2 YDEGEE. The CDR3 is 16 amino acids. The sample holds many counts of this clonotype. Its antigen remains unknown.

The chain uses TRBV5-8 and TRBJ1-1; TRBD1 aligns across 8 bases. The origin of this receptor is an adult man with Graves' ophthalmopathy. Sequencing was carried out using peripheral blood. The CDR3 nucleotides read TGTGCCAGCAGCTCAAAAGACAGGGGTCCGAACACTGAAGCTTTCTTT. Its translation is CASSSKDRGPNTEAFF.